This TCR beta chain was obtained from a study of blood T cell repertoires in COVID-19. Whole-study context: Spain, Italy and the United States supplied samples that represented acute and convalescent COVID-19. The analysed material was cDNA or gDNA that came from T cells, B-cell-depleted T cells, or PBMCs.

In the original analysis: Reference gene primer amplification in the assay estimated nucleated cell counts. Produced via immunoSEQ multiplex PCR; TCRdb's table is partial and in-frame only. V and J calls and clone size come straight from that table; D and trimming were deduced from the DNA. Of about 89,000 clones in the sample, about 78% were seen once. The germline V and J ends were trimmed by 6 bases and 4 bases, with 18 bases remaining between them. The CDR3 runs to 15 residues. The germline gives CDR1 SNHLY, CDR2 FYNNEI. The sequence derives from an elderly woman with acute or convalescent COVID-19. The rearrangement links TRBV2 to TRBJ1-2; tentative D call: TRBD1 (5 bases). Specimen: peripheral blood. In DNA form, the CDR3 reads TGTGCCAGCAGCGCCCTGCGGGGGAACGTCTATGGCTACACCTTC. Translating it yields CASSALRGNVYGYTF.